A selection of T cell receptor beta chains follows, all from one sample in a study of T cell responses to AZD1222 COVID-19 vaccine. Clones were sequenced by immunoSEQ multiplex PCR, and TCRdb holds only the in-frame ones, with some missing. Counted here are about 93,000 clones, 85% to 90% occurring once; the ten biggest clones make up about 2.5%. Sequenced here: peripheral blood, sampled 28 days after the second AZD1222 dose. The receptors shown here come from an adult who received the AZD1222 COVID-19 vaccine. Both conserved end residues are part of each CDR3. D genes are given only for firm matches. Clone size appears in some rows only: once, few, many, or a class for an expanded clone.

V	size	J	D	CDR3	DNA
TRBV5-1	NA	TRBJ1-4	NA	CASRFGRGELFF	TGCGCCAGCAGATTCGGCCGAGGAGAACTGTTTTTT
TRBV3-1/TRBV3-2	once	TRBJ2-2	NA	CASSQDPGTGELFF	TGTGCCAGCAGCCAAGATCCGGGGACCGGGGAGCTGTTTTTT
TRBV19	once	TRBJ1-1	TRBD1	CASAGQLNTEAFF	TGTGCCAGTGCGGGACAGCTGAACACTGAAGCTTTCTTT
TRBV11-3	NA	TRBJ1-3	NA	CASSLDPRLGLTFSGNTIYF	TGTGCCAGCAGCTTAGACCCCCGGCTGGGACTTACGTTCTCTGGAAACACCATATATTTT
TRBV5-1	NA	TRBJ2-5	NA	CASSLAGSTGLIVTQYF	TGCGCCAGCAGCTTGGCGGGGAGCACAGGGCTTATAGTGACCCAGTACTTC
TRBV6-5	NA	TRBJ2-4	NA	CASSYSGLAAKNIQYF	TGTGCCAGCAGTTACTCGGGGCTAGCGGCCAAAAACATTCAGTACTTC
TRBV7-2	NA	TRBJ2-5	TRBD2	CASSQTHGGAGGETQYF	TGTGCCAGCAGCCAAACCCACGGGGGGGCCGGGGGAGAGACCCAGTACTTC
TRBV21-1	NA	TRBJ1-5	NA	CASSKGAGGYSNQPQHF	TGTGCCAGCAGCAAAGGTGCAGGGGGCTATAGCAATCAGCCCCAGCATTTT
TRBV24-1	NA	TRBJ1-1	NA	CATSDFGTEAFF	TGTGCCACCAGTGATTTTGGGACTGAAGCTTTCTTT
TRBV4-1	NA	TRBJ1-3	TRBD1	CASSQADRDGNTIYF	TGCGCCAGCAGCCAAGCAGACAGGGATGGAAACACCATATATTTT
TRBV30	NA	TRBJ1-5	NA	CAWSKGEGQPQHF	TGTGCCTGGAGTAAAGGGGAGGGTCAGCCCCAGCATTTT
TRBV28	NA	TRBJ1-4	NA	CASSLLRTNEKLFF	TGTGCCAGCAGTTTGTTGAGGACTAATGAAAAACTGTTTTTT
TRBV2	NA	TRBJ2-1	TRBD1	CASLTGVNEQFF	TGTGCCAGCCTAACAGGGGTCAATGAGCAGTTCTTC
TRBV7-3	NA	TRBJ1-6	NA	CASRPGTHNSPLHF	TGTGCCAGCAGGCCCGGGACACATAATTCACCCCTCCACTTT
TRBV5-1	NA	TRBJ1-5	NA	CASSLDSAGDQPQHF	TGCGCCAGCAGCTTGGATTCGGCGGGGGATCAGCCCCAGCATTTT
TRBV5-1	NA	TRBJ2-5	TRBD2	CASSLLTSGRETQYF	TGCGCCAGCAGCTTGCTGACTAGCGGGAGGGAGACCCAGTACTTC
TRBV7-9	NA	TRBJ2-2	NA	CASSPYGELFF	TGTGCCAGCAGCCCCTATGGGGAGCTGTTTTTT
TRBV27	NA	TRBJ1-4	NA	CASSPTRVDLFF	TGTGCCAGCAGTCCCACTCGCGTGGACCTGTTTTTT
TRBV11-2	NA	TRBJ1-5	NA	CASSLVAGPNQPQHF	TGTGCCAGCAGCTTAGTAGCGGGACCTAATCAGCCCCAGCATTTT
TRBV3-1/TRBV3-2	NA	TRBJ1-2	NA	CASSQVWWEGYTF	TGTGCCAGCAGCCAAGTCTGGTGGGAAGGCTACACCTTC
TRBV29-1	NA	TRBJ2-5	NA	CSGSLLARKETQYF	TGCAGCGGATCTCTTTTAGCGAGGAAAGAGACCCAGTACTTC
TRBV3-1/TRBV3-2	NA	TRBJ1-4	NA	CASSQYSSGQTNEKLFF	TGTGCCAGCAGCCAATACTCATCAGGACAAACTAATGAAAAACTGTTTTTT
TRBV10-3	NA	TRBJ2-7	NA	CAISEGLITYEQYF	TGTGCCATCAGTGAGGGTCTAATCACCTACGAGCAGTACTTC
TRBV21-1	NA	TRBJ2-5	NA	CASLGTSGTLPEETQYF	TGTGCCAGCCTCGGGACTAGCGGGACCCTGCCTGAGGAGACCCAGTACTTC
TRBV19	NA	TRBJ2-4	TRBD2	CAKEQNLSSGGVAKNIQYF	TGTGCCAAGGAACAAAACCTCTCCAGCGGGGGGGTAGCCAAAAACATTCAGTACTTC
TRBV19	NA	TRBJ1-2	TRBD1	CASSGRGTGNYGYTF	TGTGCCAGTAGTGGTCGCGGGACAGGGAACTATGGCTACACCTTC
TRBV10-3	NA	TRBJ1-1	TRBD1	CAISVFRGLTEAFF	TGTGCCATCAGTGTATTCAGGGGGCTCACTGAAGCTTTCTTT
TRBV3-1/TRBV3-2	NA	TRBJ1-1	NA	CASSQDRQGGTEAFF	TGTGCCAGCAGCCAAGATCGCCAAGGGGGAACTGAAGCTTTCTTT
TRBV1	NA	TRBJ2-5	NA	CTSSQDGAGEEETQYF	TGCACCAGCAGCCAAGATGGAGCGGGAGAGGAAGAGACCCAGTACTTC
TRBV2	NA	TRBJ1-1	NA	CASSRDWGTEAFF	TGTGCCAGCAGTAGGGACTGGGGCACTGAAGCTTTCTTT
TRBV5-5	NA	TRBJ1-1	TRBD1	CASSSPDRNEAFF	TGTGCCAGCAGCTCTCCGGACAGGAATGAAGCTTTCTTT
TRBV6-5	once	TRBJ1-1	NA	CASSYSNSMNTEAFF	TGTGCCAGCAGTTACTCGAACAGCATGAACACTGAAGCTTTCTTT
TRBV10-3	NA	TRBJ2-3	NA	CAISESDTDTQYF	TGTGCCATCAGTGAGTCTGACACAGATACGCAGTATTTT
TRBV7-9	NA	TRBJ2-2	NA	CASSLDHGELFF	TGTGCCAGCAGCTTAGACCACGGGGAGCTGTTTTTT
TRBV3-1/TRBV3-2	NA	TRBJ2-7	NA	CASSLGTVAYEQYF	TGTGCCAGCAGCCTCGGGACGGTCGCCTACGAGCAGTACTTC
TRBV30	NA	TRBJ1-3	NA	CASEEEAGNTIYF	TGTGCCTCAGAGGAAGAGGCTGGAAACACCATATATTTT
TRBV30	NA	TRBJ1-4	NA	CAWSQPSRTRRIVANEKLFF	TGTGCCTGGAGTCAACCCTCACGGACGCGAAGGATAGTTGCTAATGAAAAACTGTTTTTT
TRBV6-6	NA	TRBJ1-2	NA	CASRSGGMAYGYTF	TGTGCCAGCCGGAGCGGGGGGATGGCCTATGGCTACACCTTC
TRBV18	NA	TRBJ1-2	NA	CASSPEDSVPLSGYTF	TGTGCCAGCTCACCAGAGGACAGCGTTCCGCTTAGCGGCTACACCTTC
TRBV5-1	NA	TRBJ1-1	NA	CASSLGQLAVNTEAFF	TGCGCCAGCAGCTTGGGACAGCTGGCGGTGAACACTGAAGCTTTCTTT
TRBV11-2	NA	TRBJ2-1	TRBD2	CASRTSGGADEQFF	TGTGCCAGCAGGACTAGCGGGGGGGCAGATGAGCAGTTCTTC
TRBV20-1	NA	TRBJ1-1	NA	CSARHRPEAFF	TGCAGTGCTAGGCACAGGCCTGAAGCTTTCTTT
TRBV18	NA	TRBJ2-2	NA	CASSPELANTGELFF	TGTGCCAGCTCACCAGAGCTTGCGAACACCGGGGAGCTGTTTTTT
TRBV10-3	once	TRBJ2-4	NA	CAISEGLAKNIQYF	TGTGCCATCAGTGAAGGGCTAGCCAAAAACATTCAGTACTTC